This entry lists 22 T cell receptor beta chains sequenced from one sample in a study of response to subunit inactivated influenza vaccine. TCRdb used MiXCR to reprocess the RT-PCR reads, holding one entry per CDR3 protein. The sample consists of about 700,000 distinct CDR3 sequences, 14% of them appearing once. This specimen was PBMCs from blood, taken 14 to 15 days before vaccination. These receptors all come from a man in his forties or fifties who received an inactivated influenza vaccine.

The V and J genes are TRBV11-2 and TRBJ1-1; 8 bases agree with TRBD1. Germline CDR1 SGHAT, CDR2 FQNNGV. This CDR3 spans 15 amino acids. V lost 3 bases, J lost 0 bases, and 3 bases stayed unmatched. CDR3 residues: CASSLQGAMNTEAFF. The CDR3 DNA sequence: TGTGCCAGCAGCTTGCAGGGGGCAATGAACACTGAAGCTTTCTTT.

This clonotype turned up a few times. The chain recombines TRBV10-2 with TRBJ2-5; TRBD2 agrees at 9 bases. V lost 3 bases, J lost 1 base, and 15 bases stayed unmatched. Germline V CDR1 and CDR2: WSHSY, SAAADI. The CDR3 consists of 19 residues. The CDR3 bases are TGCGCCAGCAGTGATTATGCGTTGGGGCTAGCGGGGCTCCAAGAGACCCAGTACTTC. It codes for CASSDYALGLAGLQETQYF.

The genes are TRBV25-1 and TRBJ2-2; a weak D match, TRBD2 (5 bases). Trimming shortened V by 3 bases and J by 6 bases, and 14 bases separated the two germline ends. The CDR3 consists of 15 residues. The germline CDR1 and CDR2 sequences are MGHDK and SYGVNS. The CDR3 spells CASSDFGLRAGELFF. In nucleotides, the CDR3 is TGTGCCAGCAGTGATTTCGGACTCCGGGCCGGGGAGCTGTTTTTT.

This chain connects TRBV11-3 to TRBJ2-7; either TRBD1 or TRBD2 may fit D (5 bases each). This CDR3 comprises 13 residues. Germline V gene lookup returns CDR1 SGHNT and CDR2 YENEEA. The V and J ends lost 2 bases and 6 bases respectively, with 11 bases between them. The CDR3 here is CASSLMGVSEQYF. The CDR3 coding sequence is TGTGCCAGCAGCTTAATGGGGGTGAGCGAGCAGTACTTC.

This clonotype was seen at least ten times. This chain connects TRBV20-1 to TRBJ1-5; possibly TRBD1 for D (6 bases). V lost 6 bases and J 6 bases, leaving 18 bases between the germline ends. The CDR3 length is 14 residues. Per the germline V gene, CDR1 is DFQATT and CDR2 is SNEGSKA (reference sequence). The CDR3 loop reads CSAERGGQGQPQHF. The CDR3, as DNA: TGCAGTGCGGAAAGGGGGGGGCAGGGTCAGCCCCAGCATTTT.

In nucleotides, the CDR3 is TGTGCCACCAGTGATTTCGAAAGCAATCAGCCCCAGCATTTT. Its protein product is CATSDFESNQPQHF. The V call is TRBV24-1, the J call TRBJ1-5; D is ambiguous. V was trimmed by 1 base and J by 1 base, leaving 4 bases between them. The germline V gene has CDR1 KGHDR and CDR2 SFDVKD. The CDR3 totals 14 residues.

The rearrangement uses TRBV3-1 and TRBJ1-1; 7 bases match TRBD1. This CDR3 has 13 amino acids. Looked up from germline, CDR1 is LGHDT and CDR2 is YNNKEL (reference sequence). The trim removed 4 bases at V and 7 bases at J, leaving 6 bases unmatched. In nucleotides, the CDR3 is TGTGCCAGCAGCCTTACAGGGGCAAATGAAGCTTTCTTT. Its translation: CASSLTGANEAFF. Supplemented by reference TRBV3-1 and TRBJ1-1, the full variable domain reads DTAVSQTPKYLVTQMGNDKSIKCEQNLGHDTMYWYKQDSKKFLKIMFSYNNKELIINETVPNRFSPKSPDKAHLNLHINSLELGDSAVYFCASSLTGANEAFFGQGTRLTVV.

V usage is TRBV7-2 and J usage is TRBJ2-4, with a tentative D call TRBD2 (6 bases). Trimming took off 4 bases at V and 6 bases at J, with 13 bases between the two ends. CDR1 is SGHTA and CDR2 is FQGNSA in the germline V gene. The CDR3 spans 14 residues. The CDR3 spells CASSWGGETNIQYF. The CDR3 DNA sequence: TGTGCCAGCAGCTGGGGCGGGGAAACAAACATTCAGTACTTC.

This clonotype was counted at least ten times. The chain couples TRBV7-9 to TRBJ1-2; a weak D match, TRBD1 (5 bases). This CDR3 is 17 amino acids long. Germline V gives CDR1 SEHNR, CDR2 FQNEAQ (reference sequence). With 4 bases removed from V and 2 bases from J, the gap between germline ends came to 20 bases. The CDR3 coding sequence is TGTGCCAGCAGCTCAATTGGGGCAGCCATTGCCAACTATGGCTACACCTTC. Its protein is CASSSIGAAIANYGYTF.

V is TRBV7-9 and J is TRBJ2-7, with a weak D call TRBD2 (5 bases). Germline loops: CDR1 SEHNR, CDR2 FQNEAQ (reference sequence). The CDR3 sequence is 15 residues long. V lost 5 bases, J lost 1 base, and 15 bases lay in between. The CDR3 protein is CASSVGGSFSYEQYF. The CDR3 region has the DNA TGTGCCAGCAGCGTCGGAGGCAGCTTTTCCTACGAGCAGTACTTC.

The genes are TRBV18 and TRBJ2-7; no reliable D call. The V and J ends lost 2 bases and 3 bases respectively, with 8 bases between them. Germline CDR1 KGHSH, CDR2 LQKENI. The CDR3 has 13 residues. Written as DNA, the CDR3 is TGTGCCAGCTCACCAATTCCGGGCTACGAGCAGTACTTC. Translation: CASSPIPGYEQYF.

This clonotype has a count of ten or more. The V call is TRBV5-1, the J call TRBJ2-5, with TRBD1 matching over 8 bases. Germline V gene data show CDR1 as SGHRS and CDR2 as YFSETQ. The CDR3 is made up of 14 amino acids. With 5 bases clipped from V and 5 bases from J, the junction kept 8 bases outside the gene matches. CDR3 amino acids: CASRFLRGLETQYF. The CDR3 coding sequence is TGCGCCAGCAGATTCCTCAGGGGGCTGGAGACCCAGTACTTC. Filled out from reference TRBV5-1 and TRBJ2-5, the complete variable domain reads KAGVTQTPRYLIKTRGQQVTLSCSPISGHRSVSWYQQTPGQGLQFLFEYFSETQRNKGNFPGRFSGRQFSNSRSEMNVSTLELGDSALYLCASRFLRGLETQYFGPGTRLLVL.

The genes are TRBV5-1 and TRBJ2-5; D perhaps matches TRBD2 (6 bases). The V gene's germline CDR1 is SGHRS and CDR2 YFSETQ. The CDR3 has 17 residues. V dropped 0 bases and J dropped 1 base, with 16 bases sitting between them. Here the CDR3 DNA reads TGCGCCAGCAGCTTGGAAGCGGCGGGGTGGACCCAAGAGACCCAGTACTTC. Protein: CASSLEAAGWTQETQYF.

V usage is TRBV7-3 and J usage is TRBJ1-1, with 7 bases aligning to TRBD1. Germline CDR1 reads SGHTA; CDR2 reads FQGTGA. This CDR3 is built from 13 residues. V gave up 6 bases and J gave up 5 bases; unmatched junction bases: 6. DNA of the CDR3: TGTGCCAGCAGTTGGACAGGTTTGACTGAAGCTTTCTTT. Translating gives CASSWTGLTEAFF.

This rearrangement joins TRBV6-2 or TRBV6-3 to TRBJ2-1; the match to TRBD2 covers 10 bases. The CDR3 runs to 15 residues. V was clipped by 5 bases and J by 4 bases; unmatched bases: 5. Germline assignment: CDR1 MNHEY and CDR2 SVGEGT. The CDR3 region has the DNA TGTGCCAGCAGTAGAGCTAGCGGGGGTTACAATGAGCAGTTCTTC. It specifies CASSRASGGYNEQFF.

This clonotype has a handful of counts. The chain joins TRBV5-6 to TRBJ1-4; D not certain. Between the trimmed V and J ends, which lost 6 bases and 4 bases, there was a span of 19 bases. This CDR3 is built from 16 residues. Per the germline V gene, CDR1 is SGHDT and CDR2 is YYEEEE. In DNA form, the CDR3 reads TGTGCCAGCACCCGGACGTTCACGGGGATTAATGAAAAACTGTTTTTT. As protein: CASTRTFTGINEKLFF.

In this sample, this clonotype turned up many times. V usage is TRBV2 and J usage is TRBJ2-7; D is possibly TRBD1 or TRBD2 (5 bases each). The CDR3 consists of 13 residues. Germline V CDR1 and CDR2: SNHLY, FYNNEI. V was clipped by 6 bases and J by 6 bases, with 15 bases between them. In DNA form, the CDR3 reads TGTGCCAGCAGAGTCAGGGACCCTTTCGAGCAGTACTTC. It translates to CASRVRDPFEQYF.

This clonotype was seen a handful of times. This rearrangement joins TRBV12-3 or TRBV12-4 to TRBJ2-1; 8 nucleotides match TRBD1. The CDR3 spans 14 residues. V was pared by 10 bases and J by 2 bases, with 7 bases of the junction left unmatched. The CDR3 sequence is CATLHRGAYNEQFF. CDR3 sequence (DNA): TGTGCCACCCTCCACAGGGGGGCCTACAATGAGCAGTTCTTC.

Concerning this clonotype itself: One end of the junction fails to match germline, which may point to a read error. The chain joins TRBV29-1 to TRBJ2-1; no clear D gene. The CDR3 sequence is 11 residues long. The germline V gene has CDR1 SQVTM and CDR2 ANQGSEA. The CDR3 DNA is TGCAGCGTGGAAGTATACAATGAGCAGTTCTTC. Translation gives CSVEVYNEQFF.

The V call is TRBV29-1, the J call TRBJ2-2; D not certain. V lost 5 bases to trimming and J lost 5 bases, with 12 bases between them. Germline V gene sequence: CDR1 SQVTM, CDR2 ANQGSEA. CDR3 length equals 13 residues. CDR3 sequence: CSVSRPQTGELFF. As DNA, the CDR3 is TGCAGCGTTTCCAGGCCCCAGACCGGGGAGCTGTTTTTT.

This clonotype has only a few counts. The V call is TRBV28, the J call TRBJ2-1, with a weak D call TRBD2 (5 bases). There are 15 residues in the CDR3. V shed 7 bases and J shed 2 bases, with 15 bases lying between them. The germline gives CDR1 MDHEN, CDR2 SYDVKM. The CDR3 spells CASKFGESAYNEQFF. CDR3 bases: TGTGCCAGCAAATTCGGGGAGAGCGCCTACAATGAGCAGTTCTTC.

The chain has TRBV5-1 and TRBJ1-1; D might be TRBD1 (6 bases). This CDR3 is 14 amino acids long. The V end lost 3 bases, the J end lost 6 bases, and 15 bases lay between the germline ends. Germline values: CDR1 SGHRS, CDR2 YFSETQ. The CDR3 loop is CASSSTGFNSEAFF. In DNA, the CDR3 is TGCGCCAGCAGCTCCACAGGGTTCAACTCTGAAGCTTTCTTT.